This T cell receptor beta chain was recorded in a study of human T cells and chemical hapten exposure. Documented time point: patch test 3, about 24 weeks after DPC sensitization. Regarding treatment: therapeutic diphenylcyclopropenone sensitization with weekly scalp DPC. TCRdb ran MiXCR on the RACE reads and lists one entry per CDR3 protein. The repertoire holds some 97,000 distinct CDR3 sequences, 27% seen once, with approximately 10% in the top ten. The CDR3 sequence is 13 residues long. Germline lookup yields CDR1 MNHEY and CDR2 SMNVEV (reference sequence). Trimming stripped 7 bases from V and 7 bases from J, with 17 bases between. This clonotype was seen more than once but under ten times.

The sequence was obtained from a man between 35 and 55 years old with alopecia areata. Some clones in this sample may be carry-over from other donors' samples. The source was whole blood, collected in connection with sensitization to the hapten diphenylcyclopropenone (DPC). The gene calls are TRBV27 and TRBJ2-7; D might be TRBD1 (5 bases). CDR3 sequence reads: CASNFLNGAEQYF. CDR3 coding DNA: TGTGCCAGCAATTTTCTCAATGGGGCGGAGCAGTACTTC.